This is a list of T cell receptor beta chains from one sample in a study of CD8+ T cells in alopecia areata. The data were produced by immunoSEQ multiplex PCR, yet TCRdb's version contains in-frame clones alone and is incomplete. The data contain some 180,000 clones, about 55% of them seen just once; the ten biggest clones take up 10% to 14%. Here the sequenced sample was CD8+ T cells sorted from blood, taken at week 24, from a patient treated with tofacitinib. These receptors all come from a human donor with alopecia areata. Both conserved end residues are part of each CDR3. A D gene is named only where the DNA matches it firmly. Clone size is not always given. Where it is, it says once, few, many or a class for expanded clones.

.,TRBJ2-7,TRBV30,.,TGTGCCTGGAGTCTTCCCGCCTACGAGCAGTACTTC,CAWSLPAYEQYF
.,TRBJ2-1,TRBV4-3,.,TGCGCCAGCAGCCAAGATCGTCGGGGATCCCCTTCTGAGCAGTTCTTC,CASSQDRRGSPSEQFF
TRBD2,TRBJ2-1,TRBV6-5,.,TGTGCCAGCAGTTTAGCGGGGGGGATAAGAGATGAGCAGTTCTTC,CASSLAGGIRDEQFF
.,TRBJ2-1,TRBV4-1,.,TGCGCCAGCAGCCAAGAACCTGAGACCTACAATGAGCAGTTCTTC,CASSQEPETYNEQFF
.,TRBJ2-3,TRBV7-6,few,TGTGCCAGCAGCCCCGACGCGGGGACAGATACGCAGTATTTT,CASSPDAGTDTQYF
TRBD1,TRBJ1-5,TRBV2,.,TGTGCCAGCAGTTCGGGACAGGGAGGCCAGCCCCAGCATTTT,CASSSGQGGQPQHF
.,TRBJ1-5,TRBV27,.,TGTGCCAGCCGCCCCTTAGGGAGCAATCAGCCCCAGCATTTT,CASRPLGSNQPQHF
.,TRBJ1-2,TRBV13,.,TGTGCCAGCACCATAAAAGCGGGAGAATTCTATGGCTACACCTTC,CASTIKAGEFYGYTF
TRBD2,TRBJ2-7,TRBV15,few,TGTGCCACCAGCCACCTAGCGGGGGGGGTCTCCTACGAGCAGTACTTC,CATSHLAGGVSYEQYF
.,TRBJ1-1,TRBV5-1,.,TGCGCCAGCAGCTCCAGGACAGTCGGCGCGGGCTTGAACACTGAAGCTTTCTTT,CASSSRTVGAGLNTEAFF
.,TRBJ2-3,TRBV7-2,few,TGTGCCAGCAGCTACACAGATACGCAGTATTTT,CASSYTDTQYF
.,TRBJ2-7,TRBV13,few,TGTGCCAGCAGCCCTGTATCCCTCCCGCGGGAGCAGTACTTC,CASSPVSLPREQYF
.,TRBJ2-7,TRBV14,.,TGTGCCAGCAGCTCATCCTACGAGCAGTACTTC,CASSSSYEQYF
.,TRBJ1-1,TRBV7-2,few,TGTGCCAGCAGCTTATCAGGAACTGAAGCTTTCTTT,CASSLSGTEAFF
.,TRBJ2-7,TRBV7-8,.,TGTGCCAGCAGCTTGGGAGGGGGCGAGCAGTACTTC,CASSLGGGEQYF
TRBD1,TRBJ2-7,TRBV29-1,.,TGCAGCGTTGTAGGGGGACAGTCCTACGAGCAGTACTTC,CSVVGGQSYEQYF
.,TRBJ1-1,TRBV29-1,.,TGCAGCGTTTTAGAAGGGAGCACTGAAGCTTTCTTT,CSVLEGSTEAFF